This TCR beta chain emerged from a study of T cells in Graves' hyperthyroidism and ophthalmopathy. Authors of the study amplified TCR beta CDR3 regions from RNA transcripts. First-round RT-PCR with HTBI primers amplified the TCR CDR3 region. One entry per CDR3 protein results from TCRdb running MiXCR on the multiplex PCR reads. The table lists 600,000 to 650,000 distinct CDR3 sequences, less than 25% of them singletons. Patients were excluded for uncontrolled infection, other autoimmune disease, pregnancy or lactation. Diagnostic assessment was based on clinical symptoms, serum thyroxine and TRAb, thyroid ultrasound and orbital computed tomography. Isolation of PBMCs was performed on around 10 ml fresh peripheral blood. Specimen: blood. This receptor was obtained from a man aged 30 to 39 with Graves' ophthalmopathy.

CDR3 bases: TGTGCCAGCAGCCAGCGGACAGGCTACAATGAGCAGTTCTTC. This encodes CASSQRTGYNEQFF. The chain carries TRBV5-5 and TRBJ2-1, with TRBD1 matching over 7 bases. The CDR3 length is 14 residues. Germline CDR1 SGHKS, CDR2 YYEKEE (reference sequence). The ends lost 4 bases at V and 3 bases at J; junction bases unmatched: 4.